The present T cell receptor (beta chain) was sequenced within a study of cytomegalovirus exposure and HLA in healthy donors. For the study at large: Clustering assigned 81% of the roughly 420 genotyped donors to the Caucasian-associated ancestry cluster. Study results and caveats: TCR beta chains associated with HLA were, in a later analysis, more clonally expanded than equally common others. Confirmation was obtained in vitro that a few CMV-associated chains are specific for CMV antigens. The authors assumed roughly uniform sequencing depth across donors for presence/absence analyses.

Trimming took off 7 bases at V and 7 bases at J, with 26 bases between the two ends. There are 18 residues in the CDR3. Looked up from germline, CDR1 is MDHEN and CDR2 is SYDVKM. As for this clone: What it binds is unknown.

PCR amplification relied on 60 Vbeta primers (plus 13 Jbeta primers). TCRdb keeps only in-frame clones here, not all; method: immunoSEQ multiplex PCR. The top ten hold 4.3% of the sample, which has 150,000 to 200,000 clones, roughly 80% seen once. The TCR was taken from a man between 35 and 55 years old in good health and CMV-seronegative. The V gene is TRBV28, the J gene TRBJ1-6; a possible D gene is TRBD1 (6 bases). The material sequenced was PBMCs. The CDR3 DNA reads TGTGCCAGCAACACGAGGGGGTCAGGGGTCGGGGTAAATTCACCCCTCCACTTT. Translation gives CASNTRGSGVGVNSPLHF.